Following are 26 T cell receptor beta chains from one sample sequenced in a study of T cell responses to AZD1222 COVID-19 vaccine. The assay was immunoSEQ multiplex PCR, and TCRdb's table has in-frame clones only and misses some. The top ten hold roughly 28% of the sample, which has 75,000 to 85,000 clones, roughly 80% seen once. Material: peripheral blood, obtained 28 days after the second dose of the MenACWY control vaccine. The receptors originated from an adult who received the MenACWY meningococcal vaccine as a control.

This clone was recorded a few times. CDR3: CASSSGQENTEAFF. The CDR3 DNA sequence: TGTGCCAGCAGTTCGGGTCAAGAGAACACTGAAGCTTTCTTT. This sequence joins TRBV28 and TRBJ1-1; D is uncertain. The germline CDR1 and CDR2 sequences are MDHEN and SYDVKM. The CDR3 consists of 14 residues. V was pared by 4 bases and J by 1 base, with 10 bases between.

The chain links TRBV27 to TRBJ2-7, with 7 bases that match TRBD1. The J segment lost 4 bases and the V segment lost 3 bases, leaving 6 bases of the junction unmatched. The CDR3 is 14 amino acids. In germline, CDR1 is MNHEY, CDR2 SMNVEV (reference sequence). CDR3 bases: TGTGCCAGCAGTTTGGGTCAGGGGGAGTACGAGCAGTACTTC. It specifies CASSLGQGEYEQYF.

The J gene is TRBJ2-7, the V gene TRBV5-1; 8 bases map to TRBD2. The V segment lost 4 bases and the J segment 5 bases; nucleotides outside the gene matches: 8. Germline loops: CDR1 SGHRS, CDR2 YFSETQ. This CDR3 spans 14 amino acids. CDR3 in DNA: TGCGCCAGCAGCGGGGGACTAGACCGGGACGAGCAGTACTTC. Translation gives CASSGGLDRDEQYF.

The gene calls are TRBV4-3 and TRBJ2-1; D unclear. This CDR3 region has 17 residues. V lost 1 base and J lost 0, with 13 bases in between. Germline CDR1 is LGHNA and CDR2 is YSLEER. CDR3 residues: CASSQVGMQSSYNEQFF. The CDR3 DNA reads as TGCGCCAGCAGCCAAGTTGGTATGCAGAGCTCCTACAATGAGCAGTTCTTC.

The rearrangement links TRBV3-1 (or the pseudogene TRBV3-2) to TRBJ1-1; TRBD1 aligns across 8 bases. This CDR3 is 17 amino acids long. CDR1 is LGHDT and CDR2 is YNNKEL in the germline V gene (reference sequence). The V gene end was trimmed by 1 base and the J gene end by 6 bases; junction bases not matched to a gene: 13. In DNA form, the CDR3 reads TGTGCCAGCAGCCAAGGGGGCAGGGGGCGTTGGTACCCTGAAGCTTTCTTT. Its translation is CASSQGGRGRWYPEAFF.

The chain has TRBV7-8 and TRBJ2-1; 8 bases are shared with TRBD1. The ends lost 5 bases at V and 1 base at J; junction bases unmatched: 10. The germline CDR1 and CDR2 sequences are SGHVS and FQNEAQ. This CDR3 comprises 17 residues. DNA for the CDR3: TGTGCCAGCAGCCCCCGAGGGACAGGAGATTCCTACAATGAGCAGTTCTTC. Translation gives CASSPRGTGDSYNEQFF.

The table lists this clone with a count of one. The V and J genes are TRBV6-1 and TRBJ2-7; 13 bases match TRBD2. Germline-derived CDR1 and CDR2 are MNHNS and SASEGT. V was clipped by 3 bases and J by 7 bases; unmatched bases: 9. This CDR3 has 16 amino acids. As DNA, the CDR3 is TGTGCCAGCAGTGACCTACTAGCGGGGGGGCCCCGGGAGCAGTACTTC. The encoded protein is CASSDLLAGGPREQYF.

This chain connects TRBV7-6 to TRBJ2-5; unclear D gene. V shed 5 bases and J shed 4 bases, with 17 bases lying between them. CDR1 and CDR2 from the germline V gene are SGHVS and FNYEAQ. The length of the CDR3 is 15 residues. DNA of the CDR3: TGTGCCAGCAGCCAACGAAACCAACCTGGAGAGACCCAGTACTTC. Residues: CASSQRNQPGETQYF.

V usage is TRBV27 and J usage is TRBJ1-1; D not resolved. The CDR3 is 12 amino acids. Trimming removed 7 bases at V and 2 bases at J, with 8 bases between. CDR1 and CDR2 (germline): MNHEY, SMNVEV (reference sequence). CDR3 DNA sequence: TGTGCCAGCATGGCAGTAAACACTGAAGCTTTCTTT. Translation gives CASMAVNTEAFF.

This clone has more than one count but fewer than ten. V and J are TRBV19 and TRBJ2-1; 9 positions agree with TRBD2. Per germline, CDR1 LNHDA and CDR2 SQIVND (reference sequence). CDR3 length: 15 residues. The V and J ends lost 0 bases and 4 bases, in that order; junction bases with no gene match: 1. The DNA of the CDR3 is TGTGCCAGTAGTATAGAGGCGGGAGGGTACAATGAGCAGTTCTTC. As protein: CASSIEAGGYNEQFF.

V gene TRBV27 combines with J gene TRBJ1-6; 11 bases match TRBD1. This CDR3 contains 18 residues. Germline loops: CDR1 MNHEY, CDR2 SMNVEV (reference sequence). V lost 2 bases, J lost 10 bases, and 13 bases stayed unmatched. CDR3 DNA sequence: TGTGCCAGCAGTTTAAGACCGGGACAGGGGGGTAAGGCATCACCCCTCCACTTT. Protein sequence: CASSLRPGQGGKASPLHF.

This clone was detected only a few times. The DNA for the CDR3 is TGTGCCAGCAGCCCCGCGGGGGGGCCTTCCTACGAGCAGTACTTC. It yields the protein CASSPAGGPSYEQYF. This sequence joins TRBV7-6 and TRBJ2-7; 9 bases are a match to TRBD2. This CDR3 has 15 residues. After removal of 5 bases from V and 1 base from J, the junction contained 6 bases not matched to a gene. Germline V lookup: CDR1 SGHVS, CDR2 FNYEAQ.

This chain links TRBV5-1 with TRBJ1-1; no firm D call. The length of the CDR3 is 15 residues. The germline V gene has CDR1 SGHRS and CDR2 YFSETQ. V was pared by 3 bases and J by 1 base, with 13 bases between. DNA of the CDR3: TGCGCCAGCAGCTCGGGGTACCGGGGGAACACTGAAGCTTTCTTT. It translates to CASSSGYRGNTEAFF.

This sequence joins TRBV27 and TRBJ1-2, with D possibly matching TRBD1 (6 bases). The germline V gene has CDR1 MNHEY and CDR2 SMNVEV (reference sequence). The CDR3 is 17 amino acids. Trimming took 2 bases from V and 8 from J, leaving 24 bases between them. Here the CDR3 DNA reads TGTGCCAGCAGTTTAAAGGCACAGGGCCTTGTCCATGGGGGCTACACCTTC. Protein sequence: CASSLKAQGLVHGGYTF.

The genes are TRBV2 and TRBJ2-2, with unresolved D. This CDR3 has 14 amino acids. Germline CDR1 reads SNHLY; CDR2 reads FYNNEI. Trimming took 4 bases from V and 1 from J, leaving 7 bases between them. The CDR3 sequence is CASSGRMNTGELFF. In nucleotides, the CDR3 is TGTGCCAGCAGTGGCCGCATGAACACCGGGGAGCTGTTTTTT.

The sample holds a few counts of this clone. The J gene is TRBJ1-2, the V gene TRBV11-3; weak D call: TRBD1 (5 bases). The CDR3 extends over 12 amino acids. The V end was cut by 5 bases, the J end by 4 bases, with 8 bases between. Per the germline V gene, CDR1 is SGHNT and CDR2 is YENEEA. The CDR3: CASSPDIYGYTF. The CDR3 DNA sequence: TGTGCCAGCAGCCCGGACATCTATGGCTACACCTTC.

The V gene is TRBV5-1, the J gene TRBJ1-6; TRBD1 is a possible D gene (5 bases). This CDR3 is 13 amino acids long. Trimming stripped 6 bases from V and 7 bases from J, with 11 bases between. Germline V lookup: CDR1 SGHRS, CDR2 YFSETQ. The chain's CDR3 is CASKEGSNSPLHF. The CDR3 bases are TGCGCCAGCAAAGAGGGGTCGAATTCACCCCTCCACTTT.

Of note for this clone: A read error may produce the germline difference seen at one junction end. J is TRBJ2-1 and V is TRBV7-9, with D perhaps TRBD2 (7 bases). The CDR3 totals 14 residues. The germline V gene encodes CDR1 SEHNR and CDR2 FQNEAQ (reference sequence). CDR3 protein: CASSFPWGGALGVF. The CDR3 DNA reads as TGTGCCAGCAGCTTCCCCTGGGGGGGGGCGCTTGGGGTCTTC.

This chain joins TRBV6-5 and TRBJ1-1, with D uncertain. Germline V gives CDR1 MNHEY, CDR2 SVGAGI. V lost 8 bases and J lost 0, with 16 bases in between. This CDR3 has 15 amino acids. The CDR3 DNA follows: TGTGCCAGCTCTCCGCCGGGAAGGATGAACACTGAAGCTTTCTTT. Residues: CASSPPGRMNTEAFF.

The rearrangement links TRBV4-1 to TRBJ1-3; D might be TRBD1 (5 bases). The germline gives CDR1 MGHRA, CDR2 YSYEKL. The CDR3 sequence is 16 residues long. V dropped 1 base and J dropped 4 bases, with 14 bases sitting between them. CDR3 loop: CASSQGFGGYGNTIYF. For the CDR3, the DNA is TGCGCCAGCAGCCAAGGTTTCGGGGGTTACGGAAACACCATATATTTT.

Of note for this clone: Other DNA sequences in the sample encode the same CDR3. The chain uses TRBV28 and TRBJ1-2; TRBD1 aligns across 7 bases. The CDR3 covers 13 residues. Germline V gene sequence: CDR1 MDHEN, CDR2 SYDVKM. With 5 bases clipped from V and 5 bases from J, the junction kept 5 bases outside the gene matches. CDR3 residues: CASSLGQHYGYTF. As DNA, the CDR3 is TGTGCCAGCAGTCTGGGACAGCATTATGGCTACACCTTC.

The chain has TRBV20-1 and TRBJ2-5; D gene ambiguous. V gave up 5 bases and J gave up 5 bases, with 9 bases separating them. The CDR3 is made up of 11 amino acids. CDR1 is DFQATT, CDR2 SNEGSKA, per germline (reference sequence). CDR3 loop: CSAPDRETQYF. The CDR3 DNA sequence: TGCAGTGCTCCTGATCGGGAGACCCAGTACTTC.

This rearrangement joins TRBV7-9 to TRBJ1-2, with a tentative D call TRBD1 (5 bases). Trimming took 4 bases from V and 5 from J, leaving 14 bases between them. Per the germline V gene, CDR1 is SEHNR and CDR2 is FQNEAQ (reference sequence). This CDR3 has 14 amino acids. This CDR3 is CASSSGRGEYGYTF. CDR3 DNA sequence: TGTGCCAGCAGCTCGGGTAGGGGAGAGTATGGCTACACCTTC.

V gene TRBV2 combines with J gene TRBJ2-7, with D perhaps matching TRBD1 or TRBD2 (5 bases each). The germline V and J ends were trimmed by 5 bases and 1 base, with 9 bases remaining between them. From germline, CDR1 is SNHLY and CDR2 FYNNEI. The CDR3 is 13 amino acids. DNA of the CDR3: TGTGCCAGCAGTTGGGACCCGTCCTACGAGCAGTACTTC. Translating gives CASSWDPSYEQYF.

J is TRBJ2-1 and V is TRBV11-2, with a possible D match to TRBD2 (5 bases). Between the trimmed V and J ends, which lost 0 bases and 10 bases, there was a span of 19 bases. This CDR3 contains 16 residues. Germline assignment: CDR1 SGHAT and CDR2 FQNNGV. The CDR3 here is CASSLDSWRMGEEQFF. CDR3 sequence (DNA): TGTGCCAGCAGCTTAGATAGTTGGCGTATGGGAGAGGAGCAGTTCTTC.

V gene TRBV7-2 combines with J gene TRBJ1-2, with D perhaps TRBD1 (5 bases). CDR1 and CDR2 (germline): SGHTA, FQGNSA. The ends were cut back, 4 bases at V and 4 bases at J, with 10 bases in the middle. This CDR3 has 13 residues. The CDR3 nucleotides are TGTGCCAGCAGCTCGACAGCTACCTATGGCTACACCTTC. Its protein product is CASSSTATYGYTF.